This TCR beta chain originates from a study of spatial heterogeneity in lung cancer. Study context: In tumor regions TCR transcript counts correlated strongly with a matched bulk RNA-seq T cell module score. Notes on the study in general: Within tumors, counts of expanded alpha and beta TCRs tracked tumor mutation counts. Ubiquitous and regional expanded TCR counts tracked ubiquitous and regional nonsynonymous mutations, respectively.

This sample's time point: sample taken at primary tumor resection. One entry per CDR3 protein, called by TCRdb with MiXCR from the 5' RACE reads. Here the sample spans roughly 1,500 distinct CDR3 sequences, about 7% being singletons. The count of this clonotype is one. The antigen remains unidentified. Deletions cut 1 base from V and 0 bases from J, with 12 bases between. This CDR3 has 16 amino acids. Per the germline V gene, CDR1 is LGHNA and CDR2 is YNFKEQ. The sample consisted of lung tumor tissue, taken at surgery. J is TRBJ1-1 and V is TRBV4-2, with D unresolved. This clonotype was sampled from a female donor with early-stage non-small cell lung cancer. The CDR3 region is CASSQVPYTMNTEAFF. CDR3 bases: TGTGCCAGCAGCCAAGTCCCCTATACGATGAACACTGAAGCTTTCTTT.